The 2 T cell receptor beta chains presented below share a single source sample, sequenced in a study of blood T cell repertoires in COVID-19. Using immunoSEQ multiplex PCR, the repertoire was profiled, and TCRdb retains in-frame clones only, with some absent. The table includes about 140,000 clones, roughly 87% detected once. The sequenced sample consisted of peripheral blood. The receptors here all came from a human donor in a cohort sampled during active COVID-19.

The chain has TRBV6-5 and TRBJ2-7; 7 bases line up with TRBD1. The CDR3 runs to 15 residues. The ends lost 6 bases at V and 3 bases at J; junction bases unmatched: 11. CDR1 MNHEY and CDR2 SVGAGI come from the germline V gene. The CDR3 sequence: CASSRDRAAGYEQYF. Here the CDR3 DNA reads TGTGCCAGCAGCCGTGACAGGGCAGCAGGCTACGAGCAGTACTTC.

This sequence joins TRBV18 and TRBJ1-2, with TRBD1 matching over 8 bases. From germline, CDR1 is KGHSH and CDR2 LQKENI. CDR3 length: 14 residues. V was pared by 6 bases and J by 5 bases, with 8 bases of the junction left unmatched. This CDR3 is CASSPGGATYGYTF. The CDR3 nucleotides read TGTGCCAGCTCCCCAGGGGGCGCGACTTATGGCTACACCTTC.